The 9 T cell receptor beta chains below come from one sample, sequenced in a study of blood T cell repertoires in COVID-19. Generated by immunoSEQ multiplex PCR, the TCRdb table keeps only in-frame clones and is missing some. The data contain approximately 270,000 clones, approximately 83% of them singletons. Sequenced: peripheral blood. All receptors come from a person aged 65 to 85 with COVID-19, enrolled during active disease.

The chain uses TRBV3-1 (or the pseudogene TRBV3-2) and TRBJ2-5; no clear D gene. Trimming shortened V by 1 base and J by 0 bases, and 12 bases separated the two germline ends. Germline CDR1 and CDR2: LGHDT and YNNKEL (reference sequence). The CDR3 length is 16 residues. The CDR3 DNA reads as TGTGCCAGCAGCCAAGCGGCAGGTAGGCACCAAGAGACCCAGTACTTC. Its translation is CASSQAAGRHQETQYF.

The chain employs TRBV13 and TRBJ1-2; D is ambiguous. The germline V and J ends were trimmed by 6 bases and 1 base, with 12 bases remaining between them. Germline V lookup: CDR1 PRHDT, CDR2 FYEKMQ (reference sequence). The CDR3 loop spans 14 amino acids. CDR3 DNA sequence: TGTGCCAGCAGGAATGCTGGAGGTAACTATGGCTACACCTTC. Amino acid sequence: CASRNAGGNYGYTF. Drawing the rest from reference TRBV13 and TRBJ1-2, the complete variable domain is AAGVIQSPRHLIKEKRETATLKCYPIPRHDTVYWYQQGPGQDPQFLISFYEKMQSDKGSIPDRFSAQQFSDYHSELNMSSLELGDSALYFCASRNAGGNYGYTFGSGTRLTVV.

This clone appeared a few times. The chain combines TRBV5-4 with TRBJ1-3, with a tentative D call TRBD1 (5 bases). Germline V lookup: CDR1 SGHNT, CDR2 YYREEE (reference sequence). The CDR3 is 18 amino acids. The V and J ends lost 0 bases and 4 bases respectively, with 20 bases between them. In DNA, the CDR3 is TGTGCCAGCAGCTTGGATGGGGGAGGCGGGGGTCTAGGAAACACCATATATTTT. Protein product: CASSLDGGGGGLGNTIYF.

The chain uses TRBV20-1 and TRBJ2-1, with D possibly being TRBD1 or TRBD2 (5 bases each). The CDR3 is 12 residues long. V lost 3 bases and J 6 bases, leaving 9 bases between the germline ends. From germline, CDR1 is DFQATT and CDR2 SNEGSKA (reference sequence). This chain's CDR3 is CSASEGRNEQFF. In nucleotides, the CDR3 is TGCAGTGCTAGTGAGGGGCGCAATGAGCAGTTCTTC.

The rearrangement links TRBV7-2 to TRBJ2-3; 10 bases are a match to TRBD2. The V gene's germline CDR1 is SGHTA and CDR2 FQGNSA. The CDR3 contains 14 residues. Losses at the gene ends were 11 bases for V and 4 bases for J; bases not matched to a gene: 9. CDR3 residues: CAGAAGGPPDTQYF. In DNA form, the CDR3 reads TGTGCCGGCGCAGCGGGGGGGCCCCCAGATACGCAGTATTTT.

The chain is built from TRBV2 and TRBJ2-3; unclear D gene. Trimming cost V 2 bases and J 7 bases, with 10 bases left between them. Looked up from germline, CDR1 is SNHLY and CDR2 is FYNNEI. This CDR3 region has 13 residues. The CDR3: CASSEFKSYTQYF. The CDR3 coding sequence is TGTGCCAGCAGTGAATTCAAGAGTTATACGCAGTATTTT.

For the CDR3, the DNA is TGTGCCAGCAGCCAACTAGCGGTGGTTGACACCGGGGAGCTGTTTTTT. Translating gives CASSQLAVVDTGELFF. The chain recombines TRBV5-4 with TRBJ2-2, with 8 bases fitting TRBD2. CDR1 SGHNT and CDR2 YYREEE come from the germline V gene (reference sequence). CDR3 length: 16 amino acids. The V segment lost 4 bases and the J segment 3 bases; nucleotides outside the gene matches: 8.

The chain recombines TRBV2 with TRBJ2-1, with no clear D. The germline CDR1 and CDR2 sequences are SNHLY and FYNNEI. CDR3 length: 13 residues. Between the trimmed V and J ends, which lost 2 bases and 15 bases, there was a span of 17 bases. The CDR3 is CASSERLLRYSFF. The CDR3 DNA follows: TGTGCCAGCAGTGAACGACTCCTGCGTTATTCGTTCTTC.

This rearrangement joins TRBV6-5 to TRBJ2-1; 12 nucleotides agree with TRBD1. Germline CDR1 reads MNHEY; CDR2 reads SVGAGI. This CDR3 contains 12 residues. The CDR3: CVSGQGASEQFF. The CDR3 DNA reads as TGTGTTTCGGGACAGGGGGCTAGTGAGCAGTTCTTC.